This entry lists 22 T cell receptor beta chains sequenced from one sample in a study of blood T cell repertoires in COVID-19 (dated by TCRdb to 2020 to 2021). Libraries came from the immunoSEQ multiplex PCR assay. Drawn from immuneACCESS, this table holds only the in-frame rearrangements with V and J called that TCRdb kept. Clones are partly lost; checked studies trace under half to an unresolved V gene and leave the rest unexplained. This sample is represented by more than 95,000 clones; roughly 80% of them were singletons. The ten largest clones represent roughly 19% of the sample. Sequenced: peripheral blood. Receptors originate from a woman aged 70-85 years with acute or convalescent COVID-19.

This rearrangement joins TRBV6-2 or TRBV6-3 to TRBJ1-5; possible D gene TRBD1, 6 bases. Germline V gene data show CDR1 as MNHEY and CDR2 as SVGEGT. The CDR3 consists of 16 residues. Trimming stripped 6 bases from V and 1 base from J, with 16 bases between. The CDR3 loop is CASSRTAPRSNQPQHF. CDR3 in DNA: TGTGCCAGCAGCCGGACAGCCCCCCGGAGCAATCAGCCCCAGCATTTT.

The chain has TRBV12-5 and TRBJ2-2, with 7 positions matching TRBD1. Trimming at V came to 1 base and at J to 5 bases, leaving 4 bases not matched to a gene. The CDR3 is 15 amino acids. From germline, CDR1 is LGHNT and CDR2 FRNRAP. In DNA form, the CDR3 reads TGTGCTAGTGGTTTGGGACAGGGCCCTACCGGGGAGCTGTTTTTT. Translation gives CASGLGQGPTGELFF.

The V call is TRBV5-4, the J call TRBJ1-1; D is unresolved. The CDR3 length is 12 residues. Germline V CDR1 and CDR2: SGHNT, YYREEE (reference sequence). V gave up 1 base and J gave up 1 base, with 2 bases separating them. In DNA form, the CDR3 reads TGTGCCAGCAGCTTGCGGAACACTGAAGCTTTCTTT. Amino acids: CASSLRNTEAFF.

The chain links TRBV7-2 to TRBJ2-7; D ambiguous. CDR1 SGHTA and CDR2 FQGNSA come from the germline V gene. The ends were cut back, 3 bases at V and 6 bases at J, with 12 bases in the middle. The CDR3 contains 13 residues. The CDR3 nucleotides read TGTGCCAGCAGCTTCAACCGTCTGGCCGAGCAGTACTTC. It yields the protein CASSFNRLAEQYF.

The chain couples TRBV6-5 to TRBJ1-2; D is uncertain. The germline gives CDR1 MNHEY, CDR2 SVGAGI. This CDR3 has 14 amino acids. V lost 6 bases, J lost 5 bases, and 16 bases lay in between. CDR3 in amino acids: CASSTRAVGYGYTF. CDR3 DNA sequence: TGTGCCAGCAGCACGAGGGCGGTAGGGTATGGCTACACCTTC.

Only one count was recorded for this clone. The rearrangement links TRBV7-9 to TRBJ2-7; the D gene is possibly TRBD1 (5 bases). With 5 bases removed from V and 6 bases from J, the gap between germline ends came to 20 bases. Germline CDR1 SEHNR, CDR2 FQNEAQ (reference sequence). The CDR3 covers 15 residues. The CDR3 DNA sequence: TGTGCCAGCAGCCCCGGGCAGGGCGACTTAGGCGAGCAGTACTTC. Residues: CASSPGQGDLGEQYF.

The chain has TRBV4-3 and TRBJ2-7; perhaps TRBD2 as D (5 bases). CDR3 size: 14 residues. With 1 base removed from V and 6 bases from J, the gap between germline ends came to 13 bases. Per germline, CDR1 LGHNA and CDR2 YSLEER. CDR3 sequence reads: CASSQVSTRGEQYF. Written as DNA, the CDR3 is TGCGCCAGCAGCCAAGTTTCTACTAGAGGCGAGCAGTACTTC.

The chain couples TRBV5-1 to TRBJ2-3, with TRBD1 as a possible D gene (5 bases). The germline gives CDR1 SGHRS, CDR2 YFSETQ. The V and J ends lost 0 bases and 5 bases respectively, with 16 bases between them. CDR3 size: 16 residues. CDR3 protein: CASSLGGAGPLDTQYF. DNA of the CDR3: TGCGCCAGCAGCTTGGGTGGGGCAGGGCCTTTAGATACGCAGTATTTT.

This chain uses TRBV7-6 with TRBJ2-1; D remains ambiguous. The V end lost 2 bases, the J end lost 7 bases, and 15 bases lay between the germline ends. Germline lookup yields CDR1 SGHVS and CDR2 FNYEAQ. The CDR3 has 15 residues. The CDR3 DNA follows: TGTGCCAGCAGCTTAAGGCCAATTGGGCCTAATGAGCAGTTCTTC. This gives the protein CASSLRPIGPNEQFF.

V and J are TRBV7-6 and TRBJ2-2, with D possibly being TRBD1 (6 bases). Deletions cut 5 bases from V and 8 bases from J, with 21 bases between. The CDR3 totals 16 residues. Germline V gives CDR1 SGHVS, CDR2 FNYEAQ. The DNA for the CDR3 is TGTGCCAGCAGCCCCTGGCTAGGGGGTGTGGAAGGGGAGCTGTTTTTT. Translating it yields CASSPWLGGVEGELFF.

Of note for this clone: The sample holds other DNA sequences that translate to the same CDR3. The rearrangement links TRBV30 to TRBJ1-1; TRBD1 aligns across 7 bases. The V and J ends lost 2 bases and 8 bases, in that order; junction bases with no gene match: 5. CDR3 length equals 12 residues. CDR1 GTSNPN and CDR2 SVGIG come from the germline V gene (reference sequence). In DNA, the CDR3 is TGTGCCTGGAGTCCGACACAGGGGGAAGCTTTCTTT. It yields the protein CAWSPTQGEAFF.

In the case of this clone: This clone may be a read error of a much larger clone one base away. V usage is TRBV5-1 and J usage is TRBJ2-7, with D maybe TRBD2 (7 bases). The CDR3 runs to 16 residues. The V and J ends lost 10 bases and 7 bases respectively, with 30 bases between them. Germline V gives CDR1 SGHRS, CDR2 YFSETQ. In nucleotides, the CDR3 is TGCGCCCGCTTTAGCCGTTGGGGGGGCCGGGGGTGGGAGCAGTACTTC. Encoded protein: CARFSRWGGRGWEQYF.

This clone was detected once. The chain employs TRBV14 and TRBJ2-7; D not resolved. Trimming left V 5 bases short and J 6 bases short, with 8 bases between. The CDR3 is made up of 11 amino acids. The germline V gene encodes CDR1 SGHDN and CDR2 FVKESK. The CDR3 coding sequence is TGTGCCAGCAGCTCGACTGCCGAGCAGTACTTC. This encodes CASSSTAEQYF.

The chain joins TRBV6-5 to TRBJ1-1; D not certain. Germline CDR1 and CDR2: MNHEY and SVGAGI. The CDR3 runs to 14 residues. V was trimmed by 4 bases and J by 4 bases, leaving 13 bases between them. The CDR3 is CASSSPHRGTEAFF. Written as DNA, the CDR3 is TGTGCCAGCAGTTCACCCCATCGAGGCACTGAAGCTTTCTTT.

This chain uses TRBV7-2 with TRBJ2-1; 7 nucleotides match TRBD2. CDR1 is SGHTA and CDR2 is FQGNSA in the germline V gene. V trimming: 5 bases; J trimming: 8 bases; junction bases outside the gene matches: 9. The length of the CDR3 is 14 residues. The CDR3 spells CASSNYGGKDEQFF. CDR3 coding DNA: TGTGCCAGCAGCAATTACGGGGGGAAGGATGAGCAGTTCTTC.

This clone was seen only a few times. This chain connects TRBV14 to TRBJ1-1; no definite D call. Trimming cost V 3 bases and J 6 bases, with 8 bases left between them. Germline V gene lookup returns CDR1 SGHDN and CDR2 FVKESK. The CDR3 consists of 12 residues. Here the CDR3 reads CASSQLSPEAFF. The CDR3 DNA is TGTGCCAGCAGCCAGCTAAGTCCTGAAGCTTTCTTT.

The CDR3 here is CASSSSTGRYEQYF. The DNA for the CDR3 is TGTGCCAGCAGCTCCTCGACAGGGCGCTACGAGCAGTACTTC. The J gene is TRBJ2-7, the V gene TRBV7-2; 7 bases match TRBD1. The CDR3 length is 14 residues. J gave up 3 bases and V 4 bases, and 6 bases lay outside the gene matches. Germline V gene lookup returns CDR1 SGHTA and CDR2 FQGNSA.

This sequence joins TRBV30 and TRBJ1-5; a weak D match, TRBD1 (5 bases). Germline V gene lookup returns CDR1 GTSNPN and CDR2 SVGIG (reference sequence). V dropped 8 bases and J dropped 1 base, with 30 bases sitting between them. The CDR3 extends over 19 amino acids. CDR3 sequence: CAGKLPQGINLPSNQPQHF. The CDR3 bases are TGTGCCGGAAAATTACCTCAGGGCATAAATCTCCCCAGCAATCAGCCCCAGCATTTT.

This chain uses TRBV5-1 with TRBJ1-1; D gene uncertain. The CDR3 has 14 amino acids. Trimming shortened V by 0 bases and J by 1 base, and 7 bases separated the two germline ends. Per the germline V gene, CDR1 is SGHRS and CDR2 is YFSETQ. The DNA for the CDR3 is TGCGCCAGCAGCTTGGATATCGGGAACACTGAAGCTTTCTTT. Residues: CASSLDIGNTEAFF.

The chain employs TRBV28 and TRBJ1-4; 7 bases agree with TRBD1. With V trimmed by 11 bases and J by 4 bases, 10 bases remained unmatched. This CDR3 is built from 14 residues. Germline V gene lookup returns CDR1 MDHEN and CDR2 SYDVKM. CDR3 sequence (DNA): TGTGCCTGCACTCCGGGACAGCTTAATGAAAAACTGTTTTTT. The encoded protein is CACTPGQLNEKLFF.

The chain employs TRBV6-5 and TRBJ1-6, with D possibly TRBD1 on 6 matching bases. Germline V lookup: CDR1 MNHEY, CDR2 SVGAGI. CDR3 length: 15 amino acids. The V end was cut by 4 bases, the J end by 6 bases, with 13 bases between. The CDR3 region is CASSLQGGGNSPLHF. The CDR3 bases are TGTGCCAGCAGTTTACAGGGAGGGGGTAATTCACCCCTCCACTTT.

The chain has TRBV6-5 and TRBJ1-6; 9 bases agree with TRBD1. This CDR3 region has 14 residues. The V gene's germline CDR1 is MNHEY and CDR2 SVGAGI. J lost 8 bases, V lost 5 bases, and 4 bases had no gene match. CDR3 residues: CASSPGQGYSPLHF. As DNA, the CDR3 is TGTGCCAGCAGTCCGGGACAGGGCTATTCACCCCTCCACTTT.